This T cell receptor beta chain was profiled in a study of CD8+ T cells in alopecia areata. General study findings and limits: Relative to mice, TCR sharing across patients was less clear, a difference possibly HLA-related. Lesional scalp, especially alopecia totalis/universalis, showed higher clonality than normal scalp. Normal skin contains resident alphabeta T cells, and these are also sequenced in scalp samples.

The sequencing template was cDNA reverse transcribed from extracted RNA. Sequenced by immunoSEQ multiplex PCR; TCRdb stores in-frame clones only, minus some. The table records 120,000 or so clones, roughly 69% of them present only once. CD4+ and CD8+ T cells were sorted from PBMCs stained for CD3, CD4 and CD8. Germline-derived CDR1 and CDR2 are SGHNT and YYREEE (reference sequence). The J segment lost 2 bases and the V segment lost 0 bases, leaving 8 bases of the junction unmatched. This CDR3 is 16 amino acids long. This clone was found many times. Its antigen remains unidentified. The receptor comes from a human donor in good health. Sequencing used CD4+ T cells sorted from blood. The chain carries TRBV5-4 and TRBJ2-7; 7 nucleotides line up with TRBD2. The CDR3 here is CASSLASKGLPYEQYF. Written as DNA, the CDR3 is TGTGCCAGCAGCTTGGCCTCCAAGGGACTACCCTACGAGCAGTACTTC.